The TCR beta chain under discussion was sequenced for a study of memory CD4+ T cells and cytomegalovirus serostatus. Study-level background: Healthy Belgian adult donors included under ten CMV-positive and some 24 CMV-negative people.

The sort gate was single viable CD3+CD4+CD8-CD45RO+ cells for memory CD4+ T cells. Method: immunoSEQ multiplex PCR; TCRdb's copy keeps in-frame clones and lacks some. This sample has 55,000 or so clones, with more than 70% found just once. This clone came up a few times. CDR1 MGHDK and CDR2 SYGVNS come from the germline V gene. The CDR3 is made up of 15 amino acids. Trimming pared 6 bases from V and 5 bases from J, leaving 16 bases between. This TCR came from an adult in good health and CMV-seropositive. Material for sequencing was memory CD4+ T cells from blood. This rearrangement joins TRBV25-1 to TRBJ1-4; possibly TRBD1 for D (6 bases). The CDR3 loop reads CASSVDRSPNEKLFF. The DNA for the CDR3 is TGTGCCAGCAGCGTAGACAGGTCCCCAAATGAAAAACTGTTTTTT.